The clone carrying this T cell receptor (beta chain) was detected once. Its matching antigen is unknown. Per the germline V gene, CDR1 is MNHEY and CDR2 is SMNVEV (reference sequence). Trimming shortened V by 5 bases and J by 5 bases, and 22 bases separated the two germline ends. The CDR3 is 18 residues long. This sample is part of a study of graft-versus-host responses after intestinal transplantation. Study information: After anti-thymocyte globulin induction, recipients took tacrolimus and steroids for two to three years.

Study-wide findings and caveats: GvH clones surfaced in recipient marrow, some emerging earlier in ileum or blood.

The method was immunoSEQ multiplex PCR; TCRdb's version includes in-frame clones alone and lacks a portion of them. The sample has around 18,000 clones, about four fifths seen once. V and J are TRBV27 and TRBJ2-6, with D hard to call. This receptor was obtained from a human patient who received an intestinal transplant, so some T cells may come from the graft donor. The specimen was PBMCs, collected 14 days after transplant. The CDR3 here is CASSKTDWLQSRANVLTF. The CDR3, as DNA: TGTGCCAGCAGTAAAACAGACTGGCTACAAAGTCGGGCCAACGTCCTGACTTTC.